This record looks at one T cell receptor beta chain sequence and its context. As yet, its antigen is unknown. The sample comes from a study of vaccination effects on CD4 cells after COVID-19. General observations from the study: Healthy vaccinees had only 1 of 255 vaccine-induced clones cross-react with common cold coronaviruses.

Pools of viral peptides were used by the ViraFEST assay to expand antigen-specific CD4+ T cells ahead of sequencing. Once cultured for roughly 10 days, the cells underwent separation to obtain CD4+ T cells. Absence of prior SARS-CoV-2 infection characterized the vaccine recipients, who showed negative nucleocapsid antibodies. Peptides at around 10 ug/ml and IL-2 at 9 to 10 IU/ml were added to 1.5 million to 2.5 million PBMC per well. The CDR3 length is 12 residues. V dropped 8 bases and J dropped 2 bases, with 9 bases sitting between them. The V gene's germline CDR1 is MNHNY and CDR2 SVGAGI (reference sequence). Produced via immunoSEQ multiplex PCR; TCRdb's table is partial and in-frame only. The sample contains tens of thousands of clones, more than 60% of which appear only once.

The sequenced sample was CD4+ T cells from PBMCs cultured with SARS-CoV-2 spike peptides, obtained before COVID-19 vaccination. The TCR comes from a human donor who received a COVID-19 vaccine. The rearrangement joins TRBV6-6 to TRBJ2-5, with D possibly TRBD1 on 5 matching bases. The CDR3 loop reads CASRTGQETQYF. As DNA, the CDR3 is TGTGCCAGCCGTACAGGACAAGAGACCCAGTACTTC.